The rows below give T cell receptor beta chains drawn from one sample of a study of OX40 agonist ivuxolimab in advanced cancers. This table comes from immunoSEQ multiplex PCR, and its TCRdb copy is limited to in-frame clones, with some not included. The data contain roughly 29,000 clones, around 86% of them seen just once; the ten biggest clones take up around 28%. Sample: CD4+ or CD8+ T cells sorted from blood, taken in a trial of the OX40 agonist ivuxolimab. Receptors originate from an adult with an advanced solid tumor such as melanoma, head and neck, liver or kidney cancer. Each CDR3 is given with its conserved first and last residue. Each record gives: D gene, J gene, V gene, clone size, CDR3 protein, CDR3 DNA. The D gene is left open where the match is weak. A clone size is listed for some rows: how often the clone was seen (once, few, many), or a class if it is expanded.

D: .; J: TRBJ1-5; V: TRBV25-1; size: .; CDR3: CASSELRGDQPQHF; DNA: TGTGCCAGCAGTGAACTCCGGGGCGATCAGCCCCAGCATTTT
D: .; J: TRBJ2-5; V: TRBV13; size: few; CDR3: CASSLLSSQETQYF; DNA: TGTGCCAGCAGCTTATTGTCCAGTCAAGAGACCCAGTACTTC
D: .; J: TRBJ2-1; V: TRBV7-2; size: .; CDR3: CASSPGSVFEQFF; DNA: TGTGCCAGCAGCCCAGGTTCGGTTTTTGAGCAGTTCTTC
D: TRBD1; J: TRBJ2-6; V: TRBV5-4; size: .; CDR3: CASSTGQGANVLTF; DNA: TGTGCCAGCAGCACGGGACAGGGGGCCAACGTCCTGACTTTC
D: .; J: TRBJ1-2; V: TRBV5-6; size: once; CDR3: CANSLEVANYGYTF; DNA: TGTGCCAACAGCTTGGAGGTAGCTAACTATGGCTACACCTTC
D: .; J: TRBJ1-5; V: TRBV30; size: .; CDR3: CAWSVLVHLVCNQPQHF; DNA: TGTGCCTGGAGTGTTCTAGTACATCTGGTGTGCAATCAGCCCCAGCATTTT
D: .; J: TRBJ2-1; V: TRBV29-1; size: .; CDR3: CSVWDSNEQFF; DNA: TGCAGCGTATGGGACTCCAATGAGCAGTTCTTC
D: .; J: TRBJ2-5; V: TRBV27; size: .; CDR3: CASIPAGGGGETQYF; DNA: TGTGCCAGCATCCCAGCAGGTGGGGGCGGGGAGACCCAGTACTTC
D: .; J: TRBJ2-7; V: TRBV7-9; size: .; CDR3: CASSLGTGRTYEQYF; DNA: TGTGCCAGCAGCTTAGGAACAGGGCGGACCTACGAGCAGTACTTC
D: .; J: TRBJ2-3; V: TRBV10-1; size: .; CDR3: CASSEEEDTQYF; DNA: TGCGCCAGCAGTGAGGAGGAGGATACGCAGTATTTT
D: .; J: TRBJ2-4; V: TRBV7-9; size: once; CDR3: CASSLLPDGARGNIQYF; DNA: TGTGCCAGCAGCTTGCTACCTGACGGGGCGAGGGGAAACATTCAGTACTTC
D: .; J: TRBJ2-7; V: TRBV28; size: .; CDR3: CASSFRVYEQYF; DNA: TGTGCCAGCAGTTTTCGGGTTTACGAGCAGTACTTC
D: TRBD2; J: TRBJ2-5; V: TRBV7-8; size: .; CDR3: CASSLEASGALSETQYF; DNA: TGTGCCAGCAGCTTAGAAGCTAGCGGGGCGCTCTCGGAGACCCAGTACTTC
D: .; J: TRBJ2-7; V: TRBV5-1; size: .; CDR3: CASSLGNLYEQYF; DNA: TGCGCCAGCAGTCTAGGGAACCTCTACGAGCAGTACTTC
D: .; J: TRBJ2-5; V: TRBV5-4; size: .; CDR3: CASSTPWASEETQYF; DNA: TGTGCCAGCAGCACCCCTTGGGCTTCGGAAGAGACCCAGTACTTC
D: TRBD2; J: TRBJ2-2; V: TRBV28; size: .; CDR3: CASEKGSSGRNTGELFF; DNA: TGTGCCAGCGAAAAGGGATCTAGCGGGAGGAACACCGGGGAGCTGTTTTTT
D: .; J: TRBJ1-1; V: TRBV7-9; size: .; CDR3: CASSLAPPNHTEAFF; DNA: TGTGCCAGCAGCTTAGCTCCCCCGAATCACACTGAAGCTTTCTTT
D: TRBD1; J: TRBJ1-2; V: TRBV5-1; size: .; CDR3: CASSDGTGGWEDYGYTF; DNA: TGCGCCAGCAGCGACGGGACAGGGGGATGGGAGGACTATGGCTACACCTTC
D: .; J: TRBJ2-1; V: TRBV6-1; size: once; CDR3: CASSETEGDNEQFF; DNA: TGTGCCAGCAGTGAAACGGAGGGGGACAATGAGCAGTTCTTC
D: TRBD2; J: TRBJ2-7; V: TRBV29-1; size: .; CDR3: CSADGEGYEQYF; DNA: TGCAGCGCCGATGGGGAGGGATACGAGCAGTACTTC
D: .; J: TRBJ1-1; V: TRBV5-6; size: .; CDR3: CASSLARVMNTEAFF; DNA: TGTGCCAGCAGCTTGGCTCGGGTTATGAACACTGAAGCTTTCTTT
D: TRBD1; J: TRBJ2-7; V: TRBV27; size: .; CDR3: CASSGRGQGVHYEQYF; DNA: TGTGCCAGCAGCGGCCGGGGACAGGGGGTTCACTACGAGCAGTACTTC
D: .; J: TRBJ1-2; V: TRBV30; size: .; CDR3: CAWTGSRVGGYGYTF; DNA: TGTGCCTGGACCGGAAGCAGGGTGGGTGGGTATGGCTACACCTTC
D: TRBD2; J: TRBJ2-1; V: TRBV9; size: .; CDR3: CASSPGGNSYNEQFF; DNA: TGTGCCAGCAGCCCGGGGGGGAACTCCTACAATGAGCAGTTCTTC
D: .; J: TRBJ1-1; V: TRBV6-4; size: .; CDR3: CASSDGTEAFF; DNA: TGTGCCAGCAGTGACGGCACTGAAGCTTTCTTT
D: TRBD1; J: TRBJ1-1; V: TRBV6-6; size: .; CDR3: CASRARGLDTEAFF; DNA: TGTGCCAGCAGGGCCAGGGGGCTAGACACTGAAGCTTTCTTT
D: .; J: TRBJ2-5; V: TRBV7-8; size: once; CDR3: CASSPLGRVEETQYF; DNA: TGTGCCAGCAGCCCGCTGGGCAGGGTGGAAGAGACCCAGTACTTC
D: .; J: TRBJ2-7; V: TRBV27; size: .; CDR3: CASSSRSSYEQYF; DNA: TGTGCCAGCAGTTCCCGCAGTTCCTACGAGCAGTACTTC